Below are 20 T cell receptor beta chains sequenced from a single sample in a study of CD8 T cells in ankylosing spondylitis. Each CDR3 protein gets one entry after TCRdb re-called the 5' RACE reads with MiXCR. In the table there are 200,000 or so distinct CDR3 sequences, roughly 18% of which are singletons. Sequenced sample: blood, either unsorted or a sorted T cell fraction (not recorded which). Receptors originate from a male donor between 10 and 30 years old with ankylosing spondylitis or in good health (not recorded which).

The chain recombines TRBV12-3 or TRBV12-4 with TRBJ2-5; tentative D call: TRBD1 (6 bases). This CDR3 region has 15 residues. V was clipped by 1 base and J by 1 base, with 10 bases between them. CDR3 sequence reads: CASSLGDILQETQYF. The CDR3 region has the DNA TGTGCCAGCAGTTTAGGGGACATACTCCAAGAGACCCAGTACTTC.

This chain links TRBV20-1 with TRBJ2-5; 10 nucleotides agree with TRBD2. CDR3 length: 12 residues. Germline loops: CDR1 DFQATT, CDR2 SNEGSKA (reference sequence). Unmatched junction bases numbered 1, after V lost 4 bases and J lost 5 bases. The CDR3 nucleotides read TGCAGTGCTACGGGACTAGCGGAGACCCAGTACTTC. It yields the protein CSATGLAETQYF.

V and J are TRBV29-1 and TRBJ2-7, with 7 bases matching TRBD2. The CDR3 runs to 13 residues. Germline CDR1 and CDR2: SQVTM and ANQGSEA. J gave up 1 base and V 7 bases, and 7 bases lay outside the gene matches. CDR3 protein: CSASAAGSYEQYF. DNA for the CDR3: TGCAGCGCCTCAGCAGCGGGATCCTACGAGCAGTACTTC.

CDR3 sequence reads: CASSFMTVPDTQYF. The DNA for the CDR3 is TGTGCCAGCAGCTTTATGACCGTTCCAGATACGCAGTATTTT. The chain recombines TRBV11-2 with TRBJ2-3; D call uncertain. Deletions cut 3 bases from V and 4 bases from J, with 11 bases between. Germline assignment: CDR1 SGHAT and CDR2 FQNNGV. The CDR3 totals 14 residues.

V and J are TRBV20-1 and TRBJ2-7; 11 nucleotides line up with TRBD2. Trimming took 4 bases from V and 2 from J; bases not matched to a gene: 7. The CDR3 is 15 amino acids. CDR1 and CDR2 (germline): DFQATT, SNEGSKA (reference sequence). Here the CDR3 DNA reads TGCAGTGCTAAGGGGAGACTAGCGGGGACCTACGAGCAGTACGTC. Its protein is CSAKGRLAGTYEQYV.

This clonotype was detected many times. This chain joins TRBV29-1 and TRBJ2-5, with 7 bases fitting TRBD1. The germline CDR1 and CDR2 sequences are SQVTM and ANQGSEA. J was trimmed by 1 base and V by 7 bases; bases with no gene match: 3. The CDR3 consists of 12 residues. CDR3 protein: CSGHRGQETQYF. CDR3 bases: TGCAGCGGCCACAGGGGCCAAGAGACCCAGTACTTC.

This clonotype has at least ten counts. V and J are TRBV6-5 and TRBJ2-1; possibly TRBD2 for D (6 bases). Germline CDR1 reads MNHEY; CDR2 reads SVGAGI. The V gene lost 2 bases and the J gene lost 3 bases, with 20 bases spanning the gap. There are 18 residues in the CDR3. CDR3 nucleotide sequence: TGTGCCAGCAGTTACAACCCTCGGACTACACACATCTACAATGAGCAGTTCTTC. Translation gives CASSYNPRTTHIYNEQFF.

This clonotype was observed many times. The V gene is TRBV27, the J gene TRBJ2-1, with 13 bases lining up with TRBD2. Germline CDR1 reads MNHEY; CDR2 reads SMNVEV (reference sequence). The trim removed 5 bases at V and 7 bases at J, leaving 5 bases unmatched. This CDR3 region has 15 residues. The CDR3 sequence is CASSDGTSGENEQFF. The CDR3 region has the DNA TGTGCCAGCAGTGACGGGACTAGCGGGGAGAATGAGCAGTTCTTC.

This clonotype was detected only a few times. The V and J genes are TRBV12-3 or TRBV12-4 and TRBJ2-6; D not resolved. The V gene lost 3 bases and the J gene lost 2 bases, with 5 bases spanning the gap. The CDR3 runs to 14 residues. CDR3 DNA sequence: TGTGCCAGCAGTTTCTGGGCTGGGGCCAACGTCCTGACTTTC. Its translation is CASSFWAGANVLTF.

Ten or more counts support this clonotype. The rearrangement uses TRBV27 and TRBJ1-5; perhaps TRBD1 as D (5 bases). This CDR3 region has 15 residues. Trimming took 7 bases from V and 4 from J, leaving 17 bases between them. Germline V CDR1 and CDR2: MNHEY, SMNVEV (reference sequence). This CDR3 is CASKVGVGGNQPQHF. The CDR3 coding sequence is TGTGCCAGCAAGGTCGGGGTCGGGGGGAATCAGCCCCAGCATTTT.

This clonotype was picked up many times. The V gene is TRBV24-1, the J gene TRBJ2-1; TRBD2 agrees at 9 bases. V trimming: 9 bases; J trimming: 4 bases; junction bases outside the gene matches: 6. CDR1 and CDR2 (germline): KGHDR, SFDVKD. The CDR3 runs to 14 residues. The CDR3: CATGGGRAYNEQFF. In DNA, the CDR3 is TGTGCCACCGGTGGCGGGAGGGCGTACAATGAGCAGTTCTTC.

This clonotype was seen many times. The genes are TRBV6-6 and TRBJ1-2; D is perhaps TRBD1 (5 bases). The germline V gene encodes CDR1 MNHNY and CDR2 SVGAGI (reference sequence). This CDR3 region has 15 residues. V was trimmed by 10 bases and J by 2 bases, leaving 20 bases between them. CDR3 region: CAKVNRQPINYGYTF. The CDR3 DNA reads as TGTGCCAAAGTAAACCGACAGCCAATAAACTATGGCTACACCTTC.

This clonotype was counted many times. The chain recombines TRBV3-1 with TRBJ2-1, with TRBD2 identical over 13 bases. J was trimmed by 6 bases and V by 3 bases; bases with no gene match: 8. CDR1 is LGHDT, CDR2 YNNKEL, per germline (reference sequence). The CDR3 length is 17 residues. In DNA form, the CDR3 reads TGTGCCAGCAGCCATTGGACTAGCGGGAGTGGGGTCAATGAGCAGTTCTTC. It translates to CASSHWTSGSGVNEQFF.

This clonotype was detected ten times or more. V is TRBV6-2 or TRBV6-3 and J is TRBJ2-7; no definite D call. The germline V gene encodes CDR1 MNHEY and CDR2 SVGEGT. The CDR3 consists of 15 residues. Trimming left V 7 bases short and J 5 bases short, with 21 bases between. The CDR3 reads CASTHSNRPTDEQYF. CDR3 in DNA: TGTGCCAGCACCCATAGTAACCGGCCCACTGACGAGCAGTACTTC.

The chain's CDR3 is CASSESRRLAADTQYF. CDR3 nucleotide sequence: TGCGCCAGCAGTGAATCCAGGCGGCTAGCGGCAGATACGCAGTATTTT. The chain joins TRBV10-2 to TRBJ2-3; 7 nucleotides line up with TRBD2. The CDR3 consists of 16 residues. J was trimmed by 4 bases and V by 3 bases; bases with no gene match: 10. In germline, CDR1 is WSHSY, CDR2 SAAADI.

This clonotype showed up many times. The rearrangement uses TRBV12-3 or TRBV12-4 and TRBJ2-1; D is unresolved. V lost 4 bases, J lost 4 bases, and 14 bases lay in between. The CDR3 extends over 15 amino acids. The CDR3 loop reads CASSSDPPGYNEQFF. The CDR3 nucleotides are TGTGCCAGCAGTTCTGACCCACCCGGTTACAATGAGCAGTTCTTC.

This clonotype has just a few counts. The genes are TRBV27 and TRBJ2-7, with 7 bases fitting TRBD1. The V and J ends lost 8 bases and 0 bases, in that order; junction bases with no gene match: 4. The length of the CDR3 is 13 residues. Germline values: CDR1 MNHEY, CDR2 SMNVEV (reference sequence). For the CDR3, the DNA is TGTGCCAGCTGGACAGGACGCTCCTACGAGCAGTACTTC. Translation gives CASWTGRSYEQYF.

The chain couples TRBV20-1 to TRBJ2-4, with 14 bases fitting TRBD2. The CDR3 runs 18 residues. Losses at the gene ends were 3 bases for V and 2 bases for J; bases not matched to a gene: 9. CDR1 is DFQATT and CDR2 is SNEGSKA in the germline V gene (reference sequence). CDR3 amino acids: CSASPPGTSGSTKNIQYF. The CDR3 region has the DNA TGCAGTGCTAGCCCCCCCGGGACTAGCGGGAGTACCAAAAACATTCAGTACTTC.

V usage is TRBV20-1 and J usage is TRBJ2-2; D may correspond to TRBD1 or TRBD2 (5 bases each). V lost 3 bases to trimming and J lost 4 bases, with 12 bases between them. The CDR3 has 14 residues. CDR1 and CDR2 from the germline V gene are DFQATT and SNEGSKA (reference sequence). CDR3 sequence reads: CSARRRDPTGELFF. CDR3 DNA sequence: TGCAGTGCTAGGCGCCGGGACCCCACCGGGGAGCTGTTTTTT.

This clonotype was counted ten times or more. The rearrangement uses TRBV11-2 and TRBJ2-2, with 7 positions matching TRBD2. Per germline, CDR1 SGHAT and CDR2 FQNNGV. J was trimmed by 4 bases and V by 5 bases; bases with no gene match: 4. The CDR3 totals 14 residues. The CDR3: CASSPIAGTGELFF. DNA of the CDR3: TGTGCCAGCAGCCCTATAGCGGGCACCGGGGAGCTGTTTTTT. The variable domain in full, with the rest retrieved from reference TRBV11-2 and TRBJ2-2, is EAGVAQSPRYKIIEKRQSVAFWCNPISGHATLYWYQQILGQGPKLLIQFQNNGVVDDSQLPKDRFSAERLKGVDSTLKIQPAKLEDSAVYLCASSPIAGTGELFFGEGSRLTVL.